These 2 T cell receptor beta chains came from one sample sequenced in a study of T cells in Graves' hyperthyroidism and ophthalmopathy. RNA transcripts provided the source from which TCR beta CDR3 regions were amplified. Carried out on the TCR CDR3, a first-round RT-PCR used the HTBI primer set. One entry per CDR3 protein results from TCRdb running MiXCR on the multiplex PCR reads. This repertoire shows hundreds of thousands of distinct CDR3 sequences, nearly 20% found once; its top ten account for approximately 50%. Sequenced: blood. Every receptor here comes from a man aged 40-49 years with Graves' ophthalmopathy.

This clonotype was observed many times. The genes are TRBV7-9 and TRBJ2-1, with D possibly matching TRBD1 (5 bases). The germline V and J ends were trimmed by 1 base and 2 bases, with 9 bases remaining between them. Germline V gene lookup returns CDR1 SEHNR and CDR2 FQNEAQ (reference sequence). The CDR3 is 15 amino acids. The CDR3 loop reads CASSLGRVAYNEQFF. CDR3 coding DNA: TGTGCCAGCAGCTTAGGCAGGGTGGCCTACAATGAGCAGTTCTTC.

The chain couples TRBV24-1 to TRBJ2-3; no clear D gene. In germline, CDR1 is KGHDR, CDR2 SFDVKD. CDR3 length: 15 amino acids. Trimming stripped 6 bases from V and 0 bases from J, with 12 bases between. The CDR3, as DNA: TGTGCCACCAGTCCGCTGACCTCTAGCACAGATACGCAGTATTTT. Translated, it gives CATSPLTSSTDTQYF.